This TCR beta chain appears in the sequencing data of a study of cytomegalovirus exposure and HLA in healthy donors. The wider study: Clustering assigned 70% to 90% of the 350 to 400 genotyped donors to the Caucasian-associated ancestry cluster.

Primers: 60 Vbeta forward and 13 Jbeta reverse. This table comes from immunoSEQ multiplex PCR, and its TCRdb copy is limited to in-frame clones, with some not included. The repertoire holds 110,000 or so clones, with over 75% as singletons. CDR3 length equals 12 residues. Germline V gives CDR1 SGHRS, CDR2 YFSETQ. V trimming: 4 bases; J trimming: 10 bases; junction bases outside the gene matches: 5. The TCR was taken from a woman aged 18-30 years in good health and CMV-seronegative. This chain joins TRBV5-1 and TRBJ2-1; 7 bases are a match to TRBD1. The sample comprised PBMCs. The CDR3 sequence: CASSLIQGEQFF. Written as DNA, the CDR3 is TGCGCCAGCAGCCTAATACAGGGGGAGCAGTTCTTC.